The 5 T cell receptor beta chains reported below all come from one sample, sequenced in a study of blood T cell repertoires in COVID-19 (dated by TCRdb to the early 2020s). To prepare the library, the immunoSEQ multiplex PCR assay was applied. TCRdb took over this immuneACCESS table, retaining in-frame rearrangements with V and J assigned. Such tables are incomplete; in checked studies, under half of the missing clones stem from an unresolved V gene, and the remainder is unexplained. This sample is represented by about 200,000 clones; 88% of them were singletons. The top ten hold roughly 4.7% of the sample. What was sequenced was peripheral blood. These receptors all come from a human donor in a cohort sampled during active COVID-19.

The chain joins TRBV7-6 to TRBJ2-2, with 7 bases lining up with TRBD1. The CDR3 is 15 residues long. Germline-derived CDR1 and CDR2 are SGHVS and FNYEAQ. V was pared by 2 bases and J by 3 bases, with 3 bases of the junction left unmatched. The CDR3 is CASSLRQGDTGELFF. DNA for the CDR3: TGTGCCAGCAGCTTAAGGCAGGGGGACACCGGGGAGCTGTTTTTT.

The genes are TRBV29-1 and TRBJ1-3; D uncertain. Trimming removed 3 bases from V and 2 bases from J, with 23 bases in between. Germline values: CDR1 SQVTM, CDR2 ANQGSEA. This CDR3 is 18 amino acids long. The CDR3, as DNA: TGCAGCGTTGAGAAGGAAGTAGTACAGCGGATAACTGGAAACACCATATATTTT. The encoded protein is CSVEKEVVQRITGNTIYF.

The V call is TRBV30, the J call TRBJ1-5; no firm D call. Germline V gives CDR1 GTSNPN, CDR2 SVGIG (reference sequence). Trimming removed 1 base from V and 3 bases from J, with 7 bases in between. This CDR3 comprises 13 residues. The CDR3 is CAWSGGYNQPQHF. The CDR3 region has the DNA TGTGCCTGGAGTGGAGGTTACAATCAGCCCCAGCATTTT.

This sequence joins TRBV2 and TRBJ1-4, with TRBD1 matching 7 bases. Germline V gene sequence: CDR1 SNHLY, CDR2 FYNNEI. Trimming at V came to 7 bases and at J to 3 bases, leaving 11 bases not matched to a gene. The CDR3 covers 16 residues. CDR3 sequence (DNA): TGTGCCAGCATACAGGGGAGGTTATGGGCTAATGAAAAACTGTTTTTT. Amino acid sequence: CASIQGRLWANEKLFF.

The V and J genes are TRBV9 and TRBJ2-6, with 9 positions matching TRBD1. CDR3 length: 17 residues. The germline V gene encodes CDR1 SGDLS and CDR2 YYNGEE. V shed 3 bases, J shed 0 bases, and the junction held 4 bases outside the gene matches. For the CDR3, the DNA is TGTGCCAGCAGCGGAGGACAGGGGTCCTCTGGGGCCAACGTCCTGACTTTC. It is translated as CASSGGQGSSGANVLTF.